The rows below give T cell receptor beta chains drawn from one sample of a study of blood T cell repertoires in COVID-19. Only in-frame clones appear in the TCRdb table, and some are missing; sequencing was by immunoSEQ multiplex PCR. Of approximately 25,000 clones in the sample, 82% were seen once. The sequenced material came from peripheral blood. The receptors originated from a human donor in a cohort sampled during active COVID-19. CDR3s include the opening cysteine and the closing phenylalanine or tryptophan. A D gene is named only where the DNA matches it firmly. Rows give clone size only sometimes, using once, few, many, or a class for an expanded clone.

v_gene,d_gene,abundance,j_gene,CDR3nt,CDR3aa
TRBV7-9,NA,NA,TRBJ1-1,TGTGCCAGCAGCACTCAGGCAGGGGCGACTGAAGCTTTCTTT,CASSTQAGATEAFF
TRBV6-2/TRBV6-3,NA,NA,TRBJ2-7,TGTGCCAGCAGTTACGGCAGGGCCGCCTACGAGCAGTACTTC,CASSYGRAAYEQYF
TRBV20-1,TRBD1,NA,TRBJ2-3,TGCAGTGCTAGTTTAACAGGGGGCACAGATACGCAGTATTTT,CSASLTGGTDTQYF
TRBV6-5,NA,NA,TRBJ1-2,TGTGCCAGCACCCCCCTCGGGAGGGGAAACTATGGCTACACCTTC,CASTPLGRGNYGYTF
TRBV7-6,TRBD2,NA,TRBJ2-5,TGTGCCAGCAGCCCAGACTTTGGACTAGCGGGAGGGTTGGAGACCCAGTACTTC,CASSPDFGLAGGLETQYF
TRBV19,NA,NA,TRBJ1-6,TGTGCCAGTAGTATGGGAGAACTCTATAATTCACCCCTCCACTTT,CASSMGELYNSPLHF
TRBV2,NA,NA,TRBJ1-3,TGTGCCAGCAGAGGGAGTTCCTCTGGAAACACCATATATTTT,CASRGSSSGNTIYF
TRBV7-3,NA,once,TRBJ2-5,TGTGCCAGCAGCCTAACCAGGGAGACCCAGTACTTC,CASSLTRETQYF
TRBV13,TRBD2,NA,TRBJ2-5,TGTGCCAGCAGCTCACAGCGGGGCAAAGAGACCCAGTACTTC,CASSSQRGKETQYF
TRBV19,TRBD1,NA,TRBJ2-7,TGTGCCAGTAGTCCGACAGGGGGATCCTACGAGCAGTACTTC,CASSPTGGSYEQYF
TRBV30,NA,NA,TRBJ2-3,TGTGCCTGGAGCGGGATATCAGATACGCAGTATTTT,CAWSGISDTQYF
TRBV13,TRBD1,NA,TRBJ2-3,TGTGCCAGCAGTTCCGGACAGGGGCCGGGAGATACGCAGTATTTT,CASSSGQGPGDTQYF
TRBV19,NA,NA,TRBJ1-6,TGTGCCAGTAGGGCGGGGGGCACGTCCTATAATTCACCCCTCCACTTT,CASRAGGTSYNSPLHF
TRBV7-9,TRBD1,few,TRBJ1-5,TGTGCCAGCAGCCCGGGACAGGGGAAGGGACAGCCCCAGCATTTT,CASSPGQGKGQPQHF
TRBV7-2,NA,NA,TRBJ2-7,TGTGCCAGCAGGATCCCCCCGGCCTACGAGCAGTACTTC,CASRIPPAYEQYF
TRBV9,NA,NA,TRBJ1-1,TGTGCCAGCAGCGTCACCACTCGAGGGTACACTGAAGCTTTCTTT,CASSVTTRGYTEAFF
TRBV11-2,TRBD2,NA,TRBJ2-5,TGTGCCAGCAGCCTCGCGGGGGGGCGCGGGGAGACCCAGTACTTC,CASSLAGGRGETQYF
TRBV15,NA,NA,TRBJ1-3,TGTGCCACCAGCAGAGATCTGCCAGGCCGCGGAAACACCATATATTTT,CATSRDLPGRGNTIYF
TRBV3-1/TRBV3-2,TRBD1,NA,TRBJ1-1,TGTGCCAGCAGCCAAGCGACAGGGGGTACTGAAGCTTTCTTT,CASSQATGGTEAFF
TRBV4-2,NA,NA,TRBJ1-1,TGTGCCAGCAGCCAAAGTACAGGGAACACTGAAGCTTTCTTT,CASSQSTGNTEAFF
TRBV7-9,NA,NA,TRBJ2-1,TGTGCCAGCAGCTGGGACAACAATGAGCAGTTCTTC,CASSWDNNEQFF
TRBV4-1,NA,NA,TRBJ2-4,TGCGCCAGCAGAGGTGGGGGGGGCGGCAAAAACATTCAGTACTTC,CASRGGGGGKNIQYF
TRBV19,NA,NA,TRBJ1-2,TGTGCCAGTAGTATGGGTTCTGGAGTGAGTGGCTACACCTTC,CASSMGSGVSGYTF
TRBV12-3/TRBV12-4,NA,few,TRBJ1-5,TGTGCCAGCAGTCCCGGTTCGGGGAAGCCCCAGCATTTT,CASSPGSGKPQHF
TRBV27,NA,NA,TRBJ2-7,TGTGCCAGCAGCTCCTACGGGAACGAGCAGTACTTC,CASSSYGNEQYF
TRBV7-3,NA,NA,TRBJ2-5,TGTGCCAGCAGCTTAAGCCGAGGGGAGACCCAGTACTTC,CASSLSRGETQYF
TRBV5-1,NA,NA,TRBJ1-1,TGCGCCAGCAGCTTGGGGGGCATGGGGACTGAAGCTTTCTTT,CASSLGGMGTEAFF
TRBV4-2,NA,NA,TRBJ2-2,TGTGCCAGCAGCCAAGCCAGGGGCAACACCGGGGAGCTGTTTTTT,CASSQARGNTGELFF
TRBV18,NA,NA,TRBJ2-3,TGTGCCAGCTCACCGGGACCAGGGGCAAAAGATACGCAGTATTTT,CASSPGPGAKDTQYF
TRBV5-6,TRBD1,NA,TRBJ1-5,TGTGCCAGCAGCCGGAGACAGGGCCCGAATCAGCCCCAGCATTTT,CASSRRQGPNQPQHF